Sequencing of this T cell receptor (beta chain) was carried out in a study of T cell responses to AZD1222 COVID-19 vaccine. Study-level points and caveats: Mostly white British, mostly female donors; authors suggested clonal diversity may be underestimated. Sampling captured repertoires only after the peak T cell response. Seropositive status at baseline applied to only 5 or 6 AZD1222 recipients. Unmutated variant regions are reportedly targeted by nearly half of spike-specific TCRs.

The length of the CDR3 is 14 residues. Germline V gives CDR1 LNHDA, CDR2 SQIVND (reference sequence). V gave up 5 bases and J gave up 4 bases, with 12 bases separating them. The assay was immunoSEQ multiplex PCR, and TCRdb's table has in-frame clones only and misses some. The sample carries around 140,000 clones, 80% to 90% recorded once. About this clone itself: As yet, its antigen is unknown.

Sequences were derived from peripheral blood, sampled on day 0 of AZD1222 vaccination. The receptor comes from an adult in good health. V and J are TRBV19 and TRBJ1-5; D not resolved. The CDR3 spells CASSSWTANQPQHF. The CDR3 region has the DNA TGTGCCAGTAGTTCATGGACCGCAAATCAGCCCCAGCATTTT.